This TCR beta chain was retrieved from a study of cytomegalovirus exposure and HLA in healthy donors. The overall study: Researchers found that under 90% of about 400 genotyped donors fell within the Caucasian-associated ancestry cluster. Study-wide results and limits: As immune exposure information, only CMV serostatus was available. A later analysis reportedly found fewer N-insertions in an Asian-associated ancestry cluster than the roughly 680-donor mean.

Amplification used 60 Vbeta primers and 13 Jbeta primers. Here immunoSEQ multiplex PCR was the method, and the copy in TCRdb shows in-frame clones only, minus some. The table lists 120,000 to 150,000 clones, approximately 85% of them singletons. For this clone: Its antigen is not identified.

The CDR3 spans 14 residues. V shed 7 bases and J 4 bases; nucleotides not matched to a gene: 7. The germline V gene encodes CDR1 LNHDA and CDR2 SQIVND (reference sequence). The specimen sequenced was PBMCs. The gene calls are TRBV19 and TRBJ2-1; 7 nucleotides line up with TRBD2. The receptor's source is a woman in her thirties or forties in good health and CMV-seronegative. The CDR3, as DNA: TGTGCCAGTAAATTTGGAGCGGGGTACAATGAGCAGTTCTTC. Protein sequence: CASKFGAGYNEQFF.